Below, 11 T cell receptor beta chains from the same sample are listed, as sequenced in a study of T cells in tumors after PD-1 blockade. Clones were sequenced by immunoSEQ multiplex PCR, and TCRdb holds only the in-frame ones, with some missing. This table has 60,000 or so clones, around three quarters appearing once. Sequenced material: PBMCs, taken before anti-PD-1 treatment. These receptors were collected from a human donor with basal cell carcinoma.

Regarding this clone: The junction and the germline gene differ at one end; a read error may be behind it. The V and J genes are TRBV10-3 and TRBJ2-7; 9 nucleotides align to TRBD1. The CDR3 consists of 14 residues. The germline CDR1 and CDR2 sequences are ENHRY and SYGVKD. CDR3 residues: CATLPGQGSYGQYF. DNA for the CDR3: TGTGCCACGCTTCCAGGACAGGGGTCGTACGGGCAGTACTTC.

This chain joins TRBV15 and TRBJ1-5, with a weak D call TRBD1 (5 bases). CDR1 is LNHNV and CDR2 is YYDKDF in the germline V gene (reference sequence). The length of the CDR3 is 15 residues. The germline V and J ends were trimmed by 1 base and 0 bases, with 7 bases remaining between them. CDR3 protein: CATSRGGGSNQPQHF. The CDR3 nucleotides read TGTGCCACCAGCAGAGGGGGGGGTAGCAATCAGCCCCAGCATTTT. The variable domain in full, completed from reference TRBV15 and TRBJ1-5, reads DAMVIQNPRYQVTQFGKPVTLSCSQTLNHNVMYWYQQKSSQAPKLLFHYYDKDFNNEADTPDNFQSRRPNTSFCFLDIRSPGLGDTAMYLCATSRGGGSNQPQHFGDGTRLSIL.

This chain links TRBV6-5 with TRBJ2-2, with D hard to call. Trimming removed 5 bases from V and 0 bases from J, with 1 base in between. CDR3 length: 12 residues. Germline assignment: CDR1 MNHEY and CDR2 SVGAGI. The DNA of the CDR3 is TGTGCCAGCAGTACGAACACCGGGGAGCTGTTTTTT. Protein sequence: CASSTNTGELFF.

The chain is built from TRBV15 and TRBJ2-5; 8 nucleotides align to TRBD1. V was pared by 4 bases and J by 4 bases, with 11 bases of the junction left unmatched. The CDR3 contains 16 residues. Germline lookup yields CDR1 LNHNV and CDR2 YYDKDF (reference sequence). CDR3 DNA: TGTGCCACCAGCACCGAGGTAGGACAGGGACTAGAGACCCAGTACTTC. This translates into CATSTEVGQGLETQYF.

This clone has just a few counts. The chain couples TRBV4-2 to TRBJ1-5; D not certain. V was trimmed by 1 base and J by 6 bases, leaving 10 bases between them. The CDR3 runs to 14 residues. The V gene's germline CDR1 is LGHNA and CDR2 YNFKEQ. The CDR3 DNA reads TGTGCCAGCAGCCAAGCCCTTGGAATTCAGCCCCAGCATTTT. This encodes CASSQALGIQPQHF.

The J gene is TRBJ2-2, the V gene TRBV30, with TRBD2 matching over 11 bases. This CDR3 has 17 residues. The V gene's germline CDR1 is GTSNPN and CDR2 SVGIG (reference sequence). The V and J ends lost 2 bases and 5 bases, in that order; junction bases with no gene match: 10. The CDR3 sequence: CAWSSVAGGPGTGELFF. The DNA for the CDR3 is TGTGCCTGGAGTTCGGTAGCGGGGGGGCCGGGAACCGGGGAGCTGTTTTTT.

The chain links TRBV5-8 to TRBJ1-5, with D tentatively TRBD1 (6 bases). Trimming pared 0 bases from V and 5 bases from J, leaving 9 bases between. The germline V gene encodes CDR1 SGHTS and CDR2 YDEGEE. The CDR3 covers 14 residues. CDR3 sequence: CASSLEQGHQPQHF. In DNA, the CDR3 is TGTGCCAGCAGCTTGGAACAGGGTCATCAGCCCCAGCATTTT.

This clone showed up just a few times. CDR3 coding DNA: TGTGCCTGGGCCCCGGGACAGGGGGTCACTGAAGCTTTCTTT. Encoded protein: CAWAPGQGVTEAFF. The chain couples TRBV30 to TRBJ1-1; TRBD1 agrees at 11 bases. CDR3 length: 14 amino acids. Trimming cost V 5 bases and J 4 bases; bases outside gene matches: 6. CDR1 GTSNPN and CDR2 SVGIG come from the germline V gene (reference sequence).

This chain connects TRBV5-8 to TRBJ1-6; TRBD1 might be the D (5 bases). Germline V gene data show CDR1 as SGHTS and CDR2 as YDEGEE. Trimming took 4 bases from V and 6 from J, leaving 17 bases between them. The CDR3 loop spans 16 amino acids. The CDR3 here is CASSPVPDKVNSPLHF. The CDR3 DNA sequence: TGTGCCAGCAGCCCAGTTCCGGACAAGGTTAATTCACCCCTCCACTTT.

The chain recombines TRBV6-1 with TRBJ2-6; a weak D match, TRBD1 (5 bases). CDR3 length: 18 amino acids. Germline V gene data show CDR1 as MNHNS and CDR2 as SASEGT. The V end lost 1 base, the J end lost 2 bases, and 15 bases lay between the germline ends. CDR3 DNA: TGTGCCAGCAGTGAAGGCGGCAGGGTTATACCTGGGGCCAACGTCCTGACTTTC. Its translation is CASSEGGRVIPGANVLTF.

The chain is built from TRBV29-1 and TRBJ2-1, with D possibly being TRBD1 (6 bases). Germline-derived CDR1 and CDR2 are SQVTM and ANQGSEA. The V end lost 6 bases, the J end lost 7 bases, and 16 bases lay between the germline ends. This CDR3 contains 13 residues. The CDR3 DNA reads TGCAGCGTCATGGGACACGGTTTAAATGAGCAGTTCTTC. The encoded protein is CSVMGHGLNEQFF.